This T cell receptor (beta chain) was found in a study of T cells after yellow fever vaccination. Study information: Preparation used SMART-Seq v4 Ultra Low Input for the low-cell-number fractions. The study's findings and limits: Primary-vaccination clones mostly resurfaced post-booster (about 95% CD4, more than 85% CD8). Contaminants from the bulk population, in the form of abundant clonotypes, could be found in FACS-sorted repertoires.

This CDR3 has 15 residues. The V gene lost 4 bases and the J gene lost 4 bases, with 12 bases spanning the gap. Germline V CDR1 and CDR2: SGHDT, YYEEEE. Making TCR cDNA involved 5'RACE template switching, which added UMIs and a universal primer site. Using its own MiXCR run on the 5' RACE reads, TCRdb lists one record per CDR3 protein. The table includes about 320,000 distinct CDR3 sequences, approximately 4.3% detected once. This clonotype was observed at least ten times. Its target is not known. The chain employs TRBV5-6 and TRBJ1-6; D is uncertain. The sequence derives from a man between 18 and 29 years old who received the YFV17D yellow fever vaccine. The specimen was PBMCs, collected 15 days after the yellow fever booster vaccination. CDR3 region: CASSLDGLYNSPLHF. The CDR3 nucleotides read TGTGCCAGCAGCCTCGACGGACTGTATAATTCACCCCTCCACTTT.